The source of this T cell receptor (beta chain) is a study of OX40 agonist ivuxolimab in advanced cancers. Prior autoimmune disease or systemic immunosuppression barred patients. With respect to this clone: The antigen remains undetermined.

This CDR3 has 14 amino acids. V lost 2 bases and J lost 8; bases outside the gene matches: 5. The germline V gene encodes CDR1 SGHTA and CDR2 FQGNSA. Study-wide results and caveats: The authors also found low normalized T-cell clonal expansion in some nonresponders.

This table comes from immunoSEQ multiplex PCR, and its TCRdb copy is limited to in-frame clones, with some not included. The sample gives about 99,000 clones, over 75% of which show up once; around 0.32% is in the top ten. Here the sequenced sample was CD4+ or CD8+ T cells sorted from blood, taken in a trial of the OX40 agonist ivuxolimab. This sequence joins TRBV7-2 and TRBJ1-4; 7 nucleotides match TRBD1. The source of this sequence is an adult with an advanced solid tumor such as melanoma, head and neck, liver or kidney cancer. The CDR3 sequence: CASSLTGVNEKLFF. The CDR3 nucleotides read TGTGCCAGCAGCTTAACAGGGGTAAACGAAAAACTGTTTTTT.